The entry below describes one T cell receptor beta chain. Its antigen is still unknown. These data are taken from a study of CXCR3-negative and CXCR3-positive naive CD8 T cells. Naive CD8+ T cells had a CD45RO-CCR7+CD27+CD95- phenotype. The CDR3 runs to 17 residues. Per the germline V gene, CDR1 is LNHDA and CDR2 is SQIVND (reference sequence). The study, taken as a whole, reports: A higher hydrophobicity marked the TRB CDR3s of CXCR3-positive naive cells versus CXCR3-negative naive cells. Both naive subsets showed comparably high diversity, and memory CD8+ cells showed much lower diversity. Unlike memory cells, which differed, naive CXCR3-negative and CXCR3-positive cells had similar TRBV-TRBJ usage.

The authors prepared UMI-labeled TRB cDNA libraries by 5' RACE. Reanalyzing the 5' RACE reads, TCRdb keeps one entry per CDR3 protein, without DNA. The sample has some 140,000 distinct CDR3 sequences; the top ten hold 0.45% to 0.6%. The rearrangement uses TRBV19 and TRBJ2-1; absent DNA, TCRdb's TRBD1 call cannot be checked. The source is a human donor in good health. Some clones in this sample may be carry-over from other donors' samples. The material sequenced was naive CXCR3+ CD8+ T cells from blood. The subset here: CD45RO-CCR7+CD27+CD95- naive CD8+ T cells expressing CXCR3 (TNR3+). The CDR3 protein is CASSPRGSEGVRNEQFF.